This T cell receptor (beta chain) comes out of a study of neurological immune-mediated disorders. The V gene lost 7 bases and the J gene lost 3 bases, with 11 bases spanning the gap. CDR3 size: 12 residues. CDR1 and CDR2 (germline): SGDLS, YYNGEE. The study built unsorted libraries from 2 million PBMCs kept at -80 C. In each sequencing run, over 160 million TCR-beta sequences were generated from 15-18 subjects. TCRdb ran MiXCR on the 5' RACE reads and lists one entry per CDR3 protein. This sample carries roughly 50,000 distinct CDR3 sequences, more than 20% of them seen once, and the ten largest clones take more than 20%.

V gene TRBV9 combines with J gene TRBJ2-7; the D is unclear. The sequence was obtained from a woman in her seventies in good health. The sequenced sample consisted of PBMCs. The CDR3 DNA follows: TGTGCCAGCGGGGATCCGGGCTACGAGCAGTACTTC. Protein: CASGDPGYEQYF.